This T cell receptor beta chain was captured by sequencing in a study of CD8+CD57+ T cells in acquired aplastic anemia. On the study more broadly: When averaged, DNA from sorted CD4+ and CD8+ cells came to approximately 3.2 ug. CD4+ cell libraries from healthy donors averaged around 11 million reads. Study-level points and caveats: Patients versus controls showed no significant CD8+ Simpson's diversity difference.

Genomic DNA provided the template from which TCR beta VDJ and CDR3 profiles were obtained. TCRdb analysed the reads with MiXCR anew, one entry per CDR3 protein. In the table there are 180,000 or so distinct CDR3 sequences, less than 55% of which are singletons. For this clonotype: Its cognate antigen is unknown.

The V gene lost 0 bases and the J gene lost 3 bases, with 8 bases spanning the gap. The germline gives CDR1 ENHRY, CDR2 SYGVKD. CDR3 length equals 14 residues. The specimen sequenced was sorted CD4+, CD8+, or CD8+CD57+ T cells (not recorded which) from PBMCs. The chain combines TRBV10-3 with TRBJ1-2; unclear D gene. The TCR comes from a human donor in good health. The CDR3 loop reads CAISESVEHYGYTF. The CDR3, as DNA: TGTGCCATCAGTGAGTCGGTGGAGCACTATGGCTACACCTTC.